The following is a TCR beta chain sequence with its context. Germline V gives CDR1 MNHEY, CDR2 SVGAGI. Trimming left V 2 bases short and J 2 bases short, with 8 bases between. CDR3 length: 14 amino acids. The data were obtained in a study of immune evolution from preneoplasia to lung adenocarcinoma. The wider study: HLA loss of heterozygosity: over 5.5% AIS, about 15% MIA, about 32% ADC, none AAH.

The table came from immunoSEQ multiplex PCR; TCRdb's copy has only in-frame clones and leaves some out. The data show about 7,600 clones, 81% seen once. This TCR came from a person aged 45 to 59 with lung adenocarcinoma. Material: FFPE invasive lung adenocarcinoma tissue. This chain links TRBV6-5 with TRBJ2-3; TRBD2 might be the D (5 bases). CDR3 DNA: TGTGCCAGCAGTTACGGCGGGTACACAGATACGCAGTATTTT. Translated: CASSYGGYTDTQYF.